This T cell receptor (beta chain) comes out of a study of CD8 T cells in ankylosing spondylitis. Generation of TCR beta libraries employed quantitative 5'-RACE incorporating molecular barcodes. Each CDR3 protein gets one entry after TCRdb re-called the 5' RACE reads with MiXCR. This table holds some 250,000 distinct CDR3 sequences, approximately 9% found once. Study-level findings and limits: Seemingly distinctive of ankylosing spondylitis blood was a TCR beta motif formed by eight highly homologous variants.

Per germline, CDR1 SEHNR and CDR2 FQNEAQ (reference sequence). There are 17 residues in the CDR3. V was pared by 2 bases and J by 1 base, with 2 bases of the junction left unmatched. In its sample, this clonotype was seen many times. Its antigen remains unidentified. V is TRBV7-9 and J is TRBJ2-1, with 13 nucleotides matching TRBD2. This receptor was identified in a male donor with ankylosing spondylitis or in good health (not recorded which). The sequenced sample consisted of blood, either unsorted or a sorted T cell fraction (not recorded which). Here the CDR3 reads CASSLRTSGRSYNEQFF. CDR3 nucleotides: TGTGCCAGCAGCTTAAGGACTAGCGGGAGATCCTACAATGAGCAGTTCTTC.